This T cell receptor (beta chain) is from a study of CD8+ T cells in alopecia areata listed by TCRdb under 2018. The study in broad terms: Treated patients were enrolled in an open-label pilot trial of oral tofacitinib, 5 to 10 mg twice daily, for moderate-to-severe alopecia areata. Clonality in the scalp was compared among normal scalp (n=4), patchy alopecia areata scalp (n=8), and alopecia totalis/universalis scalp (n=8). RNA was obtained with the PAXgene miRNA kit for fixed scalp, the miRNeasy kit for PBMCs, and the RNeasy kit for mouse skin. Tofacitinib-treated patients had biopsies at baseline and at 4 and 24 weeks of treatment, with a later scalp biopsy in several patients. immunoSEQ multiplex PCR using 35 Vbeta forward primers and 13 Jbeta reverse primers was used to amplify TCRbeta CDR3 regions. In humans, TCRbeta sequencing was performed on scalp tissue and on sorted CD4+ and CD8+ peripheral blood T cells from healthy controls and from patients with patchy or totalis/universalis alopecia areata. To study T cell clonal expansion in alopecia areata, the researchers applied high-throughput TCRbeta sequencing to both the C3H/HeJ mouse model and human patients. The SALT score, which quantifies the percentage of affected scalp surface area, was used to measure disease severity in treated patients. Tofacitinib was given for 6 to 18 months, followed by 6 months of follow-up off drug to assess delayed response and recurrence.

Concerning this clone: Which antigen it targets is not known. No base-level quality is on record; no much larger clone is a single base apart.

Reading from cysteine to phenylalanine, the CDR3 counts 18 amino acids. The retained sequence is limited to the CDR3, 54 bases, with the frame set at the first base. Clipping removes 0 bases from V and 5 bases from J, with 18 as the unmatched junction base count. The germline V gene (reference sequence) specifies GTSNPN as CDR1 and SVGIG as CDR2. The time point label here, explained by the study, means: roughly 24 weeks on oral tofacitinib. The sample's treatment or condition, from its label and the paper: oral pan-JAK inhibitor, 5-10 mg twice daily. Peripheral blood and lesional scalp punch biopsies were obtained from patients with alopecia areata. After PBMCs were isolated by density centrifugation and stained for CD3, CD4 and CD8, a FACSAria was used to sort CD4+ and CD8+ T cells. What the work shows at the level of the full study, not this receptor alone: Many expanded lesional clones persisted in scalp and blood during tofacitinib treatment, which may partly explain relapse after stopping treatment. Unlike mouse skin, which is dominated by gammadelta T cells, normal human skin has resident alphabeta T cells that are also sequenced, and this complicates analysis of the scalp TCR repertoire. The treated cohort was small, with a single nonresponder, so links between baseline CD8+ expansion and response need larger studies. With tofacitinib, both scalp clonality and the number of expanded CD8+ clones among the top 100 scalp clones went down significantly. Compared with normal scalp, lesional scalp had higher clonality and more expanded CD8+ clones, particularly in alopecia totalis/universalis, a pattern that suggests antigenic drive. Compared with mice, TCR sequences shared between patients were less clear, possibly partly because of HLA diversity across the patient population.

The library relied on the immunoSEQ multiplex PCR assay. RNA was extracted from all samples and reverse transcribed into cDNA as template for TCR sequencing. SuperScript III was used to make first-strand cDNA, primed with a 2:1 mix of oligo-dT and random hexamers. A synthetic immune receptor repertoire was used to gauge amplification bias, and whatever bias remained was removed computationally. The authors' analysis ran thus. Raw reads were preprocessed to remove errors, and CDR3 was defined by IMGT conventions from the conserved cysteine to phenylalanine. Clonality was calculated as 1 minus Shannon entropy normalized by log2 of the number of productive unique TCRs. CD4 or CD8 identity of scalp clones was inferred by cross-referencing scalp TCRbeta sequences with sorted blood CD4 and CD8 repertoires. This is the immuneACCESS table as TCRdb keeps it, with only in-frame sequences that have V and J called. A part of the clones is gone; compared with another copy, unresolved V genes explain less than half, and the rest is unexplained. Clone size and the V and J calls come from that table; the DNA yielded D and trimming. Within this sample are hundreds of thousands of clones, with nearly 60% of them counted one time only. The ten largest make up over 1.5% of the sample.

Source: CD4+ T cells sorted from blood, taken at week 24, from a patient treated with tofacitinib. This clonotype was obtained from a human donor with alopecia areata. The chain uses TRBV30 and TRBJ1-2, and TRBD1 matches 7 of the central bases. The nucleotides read TGTGCCTGGAGTGTCCAGGGGGTTTTAATCTCCCACATTTATGGCTACACCTTC. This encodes CAWSVQGVLISHIYGYTF. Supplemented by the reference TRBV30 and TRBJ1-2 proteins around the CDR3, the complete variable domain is SQTIHQWPATLVQPVGSPLSLECTVEGTSNPNLYWYRQAAGRGLQLLFYSVGIGQISSEVPQNLSASRPQDRQFILSSKKLLLSDSGFYLCAWSVQGVLISHIYGYTFGSGTRLTVV.